This T cell receptor (beta chain) was obtained from a study of response to subunit inactivated influenza vaccine. Study conclusions and caveats: With each seasonal influenza vaccination, the authors suggested, few new T cells are recruited.

Each CDR3 protein is one row after TCRdb ran MiXCR on the RT-PCR reads. Here the sample spans over 800,000 distinct CDR3 sequences, around 21% being singletons. About this clonotype: No antigen is known for it.

The sample in question was PBMCs from blood, obtained roughly 5 days after vaccination. The clonotype comes from a man aged 50 to 59 who received an inactivated influenza vaccine.

The CDR3: CASSPGPVQETQYF. The CDR3 nucleotides read TGTGCCAGCTCACCGGGACCGGTCCAAGAGACCCAGTACTTC. J is TRBJ2-5 and V is TRBV18; the D call may be TRBD1 or TRBD2 (5 bases each). The CDR3 has 14 residues. Germline CDR1 reads KGHSH; CDR2 reads LQKENI. The V end was cut by 3 bases, the J end by 1 base, with 9 bases between. The whole variable domain, remainder taken from reference TRBV18 and TRBJ2-5, is NAGVMQNPRHLVRRRGQEARLRCSPMKGHSHVYWYRQLPEEGLKFMVYLQKENIIDESGMPKERFSAEFPKEGPSILRIQQVVRGDSAAYFCASSPGPVQETQYFGPGTRLLVL.